The rows below give T cell receptor beta chains drawn from one sample of a study of cytomegalovirus exposure and HLA in healthy donors. Data came from immunoSEQ multiplex PCR; TCRdb stores just in-frame clones and leaves some out. Its clone listing holds about 76,000 clones. Sequenced input: PBMCs. The receptors shown here come from a middle-aged woman in good health and CMV-seropositive. Both conserved end residues are part of each CDR3. Fields, in order: D gene, J gene, V gene, CDR3 DNA, CDR3 protein. A D gene is named only where the DNA matches it firmly.

d_call: .; j_call: TRBJ1-1; v_call: TRBV27; cdr3_nt: TGTGCCAGCAGTTCCCAACCCCTCTGGAGTGGAGCCGGCCCAAACCAGAACACTGAAGCTTTCTTT; cdr3_aa: CASSSQPLWSGAGPNQNTEAFF
d_call: .; j_call: TRBJ2-3; v_call: TRBV5-5; cdr3_nt: TGTGCCAGCAGCTCCAGGCGGGCTTTTAGCACAGATACGCAGTATTTT; cdr3_aa: CASSSRRAFSTDTQYF
d_call: TRBD1; j_call: TRBJ1-2; v_call: TRBV2; cdr3_nt: TGTGCCAGCAGTTTCCGGGACAGGGGGATTGGCTACACCTTC; cdr3_aa: CASSFRDRGIGYTF
d_call: .; j_call: TRBJ1-4; v_call: TRBV6-5; cdr3_nt: TGTGCCAGCAGTCTTCGGGGACTTCTTAATGAAAAACTGTTTTTT; cdr3_aa: CASSLRGLLNEKLFF
d_call: .; j_call: TRBJ2-6; v_call: TRBV19; cdr3_nt: TGTGCCAGTAGTATAGACCTCTCTGGGGCCAACGTCCTGACTTTC; cdr3_aa: CASSIDLSGANVLTF
d_call: TRBD1; j_call: TRBJ1-1; v_call: TRBV7-9; cdr3_nt: TGTGCCAGCAGTCGCGGCGCGGACAGGGTGTCTTTCTTT; cdr3_aa: CASSRGADRVSFF
d_call: TRBD2; j_call: TRBJ2-5; v_call: TRBV19; cdr3_nt: TGTGCCAGTAGCCCTAGCGGGAGGGCTCAAGAGACCCAGTACTTC; cdr3_aa: CASSPSGRAQETQYF
d_call: .; j_call: TRBJ1-6; v_call: TRBV19; cdr3_nt: TGTGCCAGTAACGGCGACACCCGAGGGACACCCCTCCACTTT; cdr3_aa: CASNGDTRGTPLHF
d_call: .; j_call: TRBJ1-1; v_call: TRBV9; cdr3_nt: TGTGCCAGCAGCGTAGGGCAGGGGAGCGAAAGGAACACTGAAGCTTTCTTT; cdr3_aa: CASSVGQGSERNTEAFF
d_call: TRBD1; j_call: TRBJ2-7; v_call: TRBV28; cdr3_nt: TGTGCCAGCAGTACTCCGGGACAGGGAGCGCACGAGCAGTACTTC; cdr3_aa: CASSTPGQGAHEQYF
d_call: TRBD1; j_call: TRBJ1-1; v_call: TRBV6-5; cdr3_nt: TGTGCCAGCAGGGAGACAGGGTTCGTCACTGAAGCTTTCTTT; cdr3_aa: CASRETGFVTEAFF
d_call: .; j_call: TRBJ1-1; v_call: TRBV21-1; cdr3_nt: TGTGCCAGCAGCAAAGGGGGACAGGGTTTTACTGAAGCTTTCTTT; cdr3_aa: CASSKGGQGFTEAFF
d_call: .; j_call: TRBJ1-4; v_call: TRBV7-2; cdr3_nt: TGTGCCAGCAGCTTCTCGGGGAGTGCTAATGAAAAACTGTTTTTT; cdr3_aa: CASSFSGSANEKLFF
d_call: TRBD1; j_call: TRBJ1-2; v_call: TRBV11-2; cdr3_nt: TGTGCCAGCAGCTTAAGACAGGGCTATGGCTACACCTTC; cdr3_aa: CASSLRQGYGYTF
d_call: TRBD1; j_call: TRBJ2-7; v_call: TRBV5-5; cdr3_nt: TGTGCCAGCAGCTTAGAGCAGGGGGCCTACGAGCAGTACTTC; cdr3_aa: CASSLEQGAYEQYF
d_call: TRBD2; j_call: TRBJ2-1; v_call: TRBV6-4; cdr3_nt: TGTGCCAGCCGGACTAGCGGGGGGCACAATGAGCAGTTCTTC; cdr3_aa: CASRTSGGHNEQFF
d_call: .; j_call: TRBJ2-7; v_call: TRBV2; cdr3_nt: TGTGCCAGCAAGGGCTCCGGGGAGCCCCACGAGCAGTACTTC; cdr3_aa: CASKGSGEPHEQYF
d_call: TRBD2; j_call: TRBJ2-3; v_call: TRBV7-2; cdr3_nt: TGCGGGACTAGCGGCCGTGCCACAGATACGCAGTATTTT; cdr3_aa: CGTSGRATDTQYF
d_call: TRBD1; j_call: TRBJ1-5; v_call: TRBV6-1; cdr3_nt: TGTGCCAGCAGTGGGGACAGGGGTCAGCCCCAGCATTTT; cdr3_aa: CASSGDRGQPQHF
d_call: .; j_call: TRBJ1-6; v_call: TRBV10-1; cdr3_nt: TGCGCCAGCAGTGAGTCCATTTCACCCCTCCACTTT; cdr3_aa: CASSESISPLHF
d_call: TRBD2; j_call: TRBJ2-2; v_call: TRBV18; cdr3_nt: TGTGCCAGCTCACCACGGCGGGGGGCGGACACCGGGGAGCTGTTTTTT; cdr3_aa: CASSPRRGADTGELFF
d_call: TRBD2; j_call: TRBJ2-2; v_call: TRBV27; cdr3_nt: TGTGCCAGCAGGGGACTAGCGGGCTCCACCGGGGAGCTGTTTTTT; cdr3_aa: CASRGLAGSTGELFF
d_call: .; j_call: TRBJ2-5; v_call: TRBV5-6; cdr3_nt: TGTGCCAGCAGCACCTACCCGAACGCGGAGACCCAGTACTTC; cdr3_aa: CASSTYPNAETQYF
d_call: TRBD1; j_call: TRBJ2-7; v_call: TRBV6-5; cdr3_nt: TGTGCCAGCAGTTACTCGAGGGGGCTCTCCTACGAGCAGTACTTC; cdr3_aa: CASSYSRGLSYEQYF
d_call: TRBD2; j_call: TRBJ2-3; v_call: TRBV7-7; cdr3_nt: TGTGCTAGCTCGGGTGCGGGAGCAAAAGATACGCAGTATTTT; cdr3_aa: CASSGAGAKDTQYF
d_call: .; j_call: TRBJ2-7; v_call: TRBV2; cdr3_nt: TGTGCCAGCAAGAGGACACTCGGTACCTCCTACGAGCAGTACTTC; cdr3_aa: CASKRTLGTSYEQYF
d_call: .; j_call: TRBJ1-1; v_call: TRBV18; cdr3_nt: TGTGCCAGCTATGCCCGGGAGGCAGATACTGAAGCTTTCTTT; cdr3_aa: CASYAREADTEAFF